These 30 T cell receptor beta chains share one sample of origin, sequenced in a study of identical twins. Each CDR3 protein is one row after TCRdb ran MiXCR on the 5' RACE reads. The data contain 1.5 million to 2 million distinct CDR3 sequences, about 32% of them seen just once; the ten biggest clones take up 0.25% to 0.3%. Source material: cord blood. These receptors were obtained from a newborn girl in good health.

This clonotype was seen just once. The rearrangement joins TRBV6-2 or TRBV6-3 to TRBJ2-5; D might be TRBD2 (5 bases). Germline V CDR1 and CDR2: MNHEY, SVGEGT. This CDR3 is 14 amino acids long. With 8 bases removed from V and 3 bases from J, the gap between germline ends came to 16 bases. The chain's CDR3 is CASQRPGLKETQYF. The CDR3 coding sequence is TGTGCCAGCCAACGACCAGGACTGAAAGAGACCCAGTACTTC.

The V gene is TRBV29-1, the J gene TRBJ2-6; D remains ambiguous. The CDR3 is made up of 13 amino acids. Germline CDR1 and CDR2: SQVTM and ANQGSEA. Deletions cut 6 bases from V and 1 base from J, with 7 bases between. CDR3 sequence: CSVHESGANVLTF. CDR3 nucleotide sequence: TGCAGCGTCCACGAGTCTGGGGCCAACGTCCTGACTTTC.

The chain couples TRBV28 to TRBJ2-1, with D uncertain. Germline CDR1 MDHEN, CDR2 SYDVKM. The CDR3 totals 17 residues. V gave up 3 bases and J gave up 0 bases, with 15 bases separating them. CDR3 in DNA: TGTGCCAGCAGTTTGCCCCTTACTGCCAGCTCCTACAATGAGCAGTTCTTC. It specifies CASSLPLTASSYNEQFF.

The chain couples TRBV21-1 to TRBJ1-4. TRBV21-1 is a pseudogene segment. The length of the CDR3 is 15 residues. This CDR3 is CASSKERATNEKLFF. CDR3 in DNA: TGTGCCAGCAGCAAAGAGAGGGCAACTAATGAAAAACTGTTTTTT.

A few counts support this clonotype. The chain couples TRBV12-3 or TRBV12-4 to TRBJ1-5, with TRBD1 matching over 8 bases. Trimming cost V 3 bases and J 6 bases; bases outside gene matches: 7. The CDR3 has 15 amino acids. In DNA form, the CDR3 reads TGTGCCAGCAGTTTCGTCGGACAGGGCGGTCAGCCCCAGCATTTT. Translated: CASSFVGQGGQPQHF.

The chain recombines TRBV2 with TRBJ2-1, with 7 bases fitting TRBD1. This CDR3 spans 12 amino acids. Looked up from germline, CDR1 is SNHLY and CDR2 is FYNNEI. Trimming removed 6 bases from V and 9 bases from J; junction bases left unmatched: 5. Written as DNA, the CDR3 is TGTGCCAGCAGAAACAGGGGAAGTGAGCAGTTCTTC. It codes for CASRNRGSEQFF.

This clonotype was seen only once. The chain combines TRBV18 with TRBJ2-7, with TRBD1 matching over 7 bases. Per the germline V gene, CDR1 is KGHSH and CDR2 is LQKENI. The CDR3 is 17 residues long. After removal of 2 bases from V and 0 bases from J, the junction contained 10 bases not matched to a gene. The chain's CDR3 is CASSPSSTGQDSYEQYF. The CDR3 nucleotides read TGTGCCAGCTCACCATCGTCGACAGGGCAAGACTCCTACGAGCAGTACTTC.

This CDR3 reads CASSFVPSYNSPLHF. CDR3 DNA: TGTGCCAGCAGTTTCGTCCCCTCCTATAATTCACCCCTCCACTTT. The chain combines TRBV27 with TRBJ1-6; D not resolved. This CDR3 comprises 15 residues. With 3 bases removed from V and 0 bases from J, the gap between germline ends came to 6 bases. Germline CDR1 MNHEY, CDR2 SMNVEV (reference sequence).

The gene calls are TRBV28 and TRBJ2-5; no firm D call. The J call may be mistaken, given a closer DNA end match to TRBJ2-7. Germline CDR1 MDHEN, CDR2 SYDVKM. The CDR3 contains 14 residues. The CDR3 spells CASSLPGRFYEQYF. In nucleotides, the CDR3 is TGTGCCAGCAGCTTGCCCGGACGGTTCTACGAGCAGTACTTC.

The CDR3 here is CASTRTPYNEQYF. DNA of the CDR3: TGTGCCAGCACACGGACCCCGTACAATGAGCAGTACTTC. V gene TRBV12-3 or TRBV12-4 combines with J gene TRBJ2-7; D remains unclear. V lost 7 bases and J 7 bases, leaving 17 bases between the germline ends. The CDR3 length is 13 residues.

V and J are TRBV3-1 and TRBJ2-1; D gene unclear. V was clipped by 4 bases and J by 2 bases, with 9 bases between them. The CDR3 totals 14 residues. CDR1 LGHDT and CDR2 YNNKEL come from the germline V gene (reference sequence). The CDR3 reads CASSRQAPYNEQFF. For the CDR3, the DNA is TGTGCCAGCAGCCGACAAGCACCCTACAATGAGCAGTTCTTC.

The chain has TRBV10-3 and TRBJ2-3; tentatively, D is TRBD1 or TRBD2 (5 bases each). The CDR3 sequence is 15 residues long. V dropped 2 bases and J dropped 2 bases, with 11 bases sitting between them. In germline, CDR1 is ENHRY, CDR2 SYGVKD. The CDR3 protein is CAISEGGRITDTQYF. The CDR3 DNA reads TGTGCCATCAGTGAGGGGGGACGGATCACAGATACGCAGTATTTT.

CDR3 coding DNA: TGTGCTAGCGGGCGGGGGGGCTCCTACAATGAGCAGTTCTTC. It is translated as CASGRGGSYNEQFF. The chain employs TRBV12-5 and TRBJ2-1; 9 nucleotides match TRBD2. Germline CDR1 LGHNT, CDR2 FRNRAP. The CDR3 runs 14 residues. Trimming cost V 9 bases and J 0 bases; bases outside gene matches: 3.

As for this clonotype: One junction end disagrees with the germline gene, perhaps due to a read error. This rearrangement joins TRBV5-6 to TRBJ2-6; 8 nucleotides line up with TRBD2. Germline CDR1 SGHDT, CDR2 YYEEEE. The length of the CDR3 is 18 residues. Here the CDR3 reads CASRSTGTRYSGTNVLTF. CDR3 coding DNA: TGTGCCAGCAGGTCGACCGGGACTAGGTACTCTGGGACCAACGTCCTGACTTTC.

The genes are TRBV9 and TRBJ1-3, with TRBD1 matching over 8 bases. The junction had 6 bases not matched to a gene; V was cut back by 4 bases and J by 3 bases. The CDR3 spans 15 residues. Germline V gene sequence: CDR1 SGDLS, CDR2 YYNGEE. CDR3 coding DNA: TGTGCCAGCAGCCCCCTAACAGGGGGTGGAAACACCATATATTTT. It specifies CASSPLTGGGNTIYF.

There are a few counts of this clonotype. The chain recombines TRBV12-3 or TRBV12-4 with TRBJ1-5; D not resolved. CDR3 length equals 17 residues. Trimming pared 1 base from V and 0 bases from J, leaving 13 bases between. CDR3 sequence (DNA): TGTGCCAGCAGTTTAGGGCGGACCCCTATTAGCAATCAGCCCCAGCATTTT. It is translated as CASSLGRTPISNQPQHF.

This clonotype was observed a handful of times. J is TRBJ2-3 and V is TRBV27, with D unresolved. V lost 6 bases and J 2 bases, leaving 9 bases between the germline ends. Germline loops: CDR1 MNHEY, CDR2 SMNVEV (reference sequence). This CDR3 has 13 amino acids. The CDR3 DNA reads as TGTGCCAGCAGAGGGTTCGTCACAGATACGCAGTATTTT. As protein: CASRGFVTDTQYF.

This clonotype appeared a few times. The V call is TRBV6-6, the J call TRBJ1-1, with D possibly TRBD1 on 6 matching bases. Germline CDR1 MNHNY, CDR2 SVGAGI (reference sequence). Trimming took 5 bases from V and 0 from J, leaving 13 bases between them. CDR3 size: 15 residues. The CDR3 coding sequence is TGTGCCAGCAGTCTTGACAGGAGAATGAACACTGAAGCTTTCTTT. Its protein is CASSLDRRMNTEAFF.

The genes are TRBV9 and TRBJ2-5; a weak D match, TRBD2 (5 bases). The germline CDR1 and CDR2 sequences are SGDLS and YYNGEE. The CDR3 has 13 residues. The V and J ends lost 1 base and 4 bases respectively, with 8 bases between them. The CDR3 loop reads CASSVHGVETQYF. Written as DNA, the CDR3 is TGTGCCAGCAGCGTACACGGGGTAGAGACCCAGTACTTC.

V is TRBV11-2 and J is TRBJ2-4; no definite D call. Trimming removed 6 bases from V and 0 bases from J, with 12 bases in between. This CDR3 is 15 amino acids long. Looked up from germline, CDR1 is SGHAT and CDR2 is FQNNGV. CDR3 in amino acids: CASRPQWVAKNIQYF. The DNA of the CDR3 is TGTGCCAGCAGGCCCCAGTGGGTAGCCAAAAACATTCAGTACTTC.

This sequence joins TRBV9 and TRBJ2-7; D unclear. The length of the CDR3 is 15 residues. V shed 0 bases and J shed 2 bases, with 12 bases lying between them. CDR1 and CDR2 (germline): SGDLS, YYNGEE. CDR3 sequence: CASSVEVGTTYEQYF. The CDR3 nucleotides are TGTGCCAGCAGCGTAGAGGTGGGCACAACCTACGAGCAGTACTTC.

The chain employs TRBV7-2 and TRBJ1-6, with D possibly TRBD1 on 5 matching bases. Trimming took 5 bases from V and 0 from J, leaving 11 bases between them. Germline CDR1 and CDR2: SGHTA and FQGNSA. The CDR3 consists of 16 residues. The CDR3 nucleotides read TGTGCCAGCAGCACCCGACAGAGCTCCTATAATTCACCCCTCCACTTT. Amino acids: CASSTRQSSYNSPLHF.

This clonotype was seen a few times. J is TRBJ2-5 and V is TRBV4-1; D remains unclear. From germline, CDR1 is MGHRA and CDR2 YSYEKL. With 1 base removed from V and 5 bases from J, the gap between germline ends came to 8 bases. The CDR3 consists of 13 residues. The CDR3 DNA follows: TGCGCCAGCAGCCAAGCGGTTATTGAGACCCAGTACTTC. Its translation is CASSQAVIETQYF.

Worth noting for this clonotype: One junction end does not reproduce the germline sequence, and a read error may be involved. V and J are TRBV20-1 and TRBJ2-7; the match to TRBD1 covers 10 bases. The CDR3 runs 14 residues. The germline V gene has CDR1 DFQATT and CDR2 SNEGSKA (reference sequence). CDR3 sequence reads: CSARLRDRGYERYF. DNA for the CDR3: TGCAGTGCTAGACTCCGGGACAGGGGCTACGAGCGGTACTTC.

The CDR3 sequence is CASIDPHTGPTEAFF. The CDR3 DNA is TGTGCCAGCATCGACCCCCACACAGGGCCCACTGAAGCTTTCTTT. The chain employs TRBV13 and TRBJ1-1; TRBD1 might be the D (6 bases). Germline V CDR1 and CDR2: PRHDT, FYEKMQ (reference sequence). Trimming took off 7 bases at V and 4 bases at J, with 19 bases between the two ends. The CDR3 is 15 amino acids.

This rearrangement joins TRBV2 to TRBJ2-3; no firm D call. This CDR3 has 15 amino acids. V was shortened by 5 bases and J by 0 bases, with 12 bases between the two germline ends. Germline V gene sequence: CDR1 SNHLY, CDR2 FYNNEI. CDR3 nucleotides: TGTGCCAGCAGTACCGCCATGGCCAGCACAGATACGCAGTATTTT. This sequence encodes CASSTAMASTDTQYF. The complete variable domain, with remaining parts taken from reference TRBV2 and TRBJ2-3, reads EPEVTQTPSHQVTQMGQEVILRCVPISNHLYFYWYRQILGQKVEFLVSFYNNEISEKSEIFDDQFSVERPDGSNFTLKIRSTKLEDSAMYFCASSTAMASTDTQYFGPGTRLTVL.

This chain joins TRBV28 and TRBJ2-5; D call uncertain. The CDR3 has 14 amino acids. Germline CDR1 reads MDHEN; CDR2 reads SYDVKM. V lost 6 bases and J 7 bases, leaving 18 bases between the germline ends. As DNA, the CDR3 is TGTGCCAGCAGCCCCAGGACCTCTTTTGGGACCCAGTACTTC. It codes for CASSPRTSFGTQYF.

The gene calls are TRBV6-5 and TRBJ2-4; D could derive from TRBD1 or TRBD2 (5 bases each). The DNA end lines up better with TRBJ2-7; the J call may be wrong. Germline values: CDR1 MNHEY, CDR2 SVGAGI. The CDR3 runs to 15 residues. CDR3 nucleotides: TGTGCCAGCAGTAGGACCGGGACGCACTCCTACGAGCAGTACTTC. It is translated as CASSRTGTHSYEQYF.

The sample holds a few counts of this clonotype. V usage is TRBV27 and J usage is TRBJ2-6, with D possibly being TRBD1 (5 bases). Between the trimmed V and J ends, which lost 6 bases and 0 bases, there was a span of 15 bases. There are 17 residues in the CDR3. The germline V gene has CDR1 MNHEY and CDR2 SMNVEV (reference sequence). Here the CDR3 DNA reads TGTGCCAGCAGGTCCCAGGGCTTTAGCTCTGGGGCCAACGTCCTGACTTTC. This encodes CASRSQGFSSGANVLTF.

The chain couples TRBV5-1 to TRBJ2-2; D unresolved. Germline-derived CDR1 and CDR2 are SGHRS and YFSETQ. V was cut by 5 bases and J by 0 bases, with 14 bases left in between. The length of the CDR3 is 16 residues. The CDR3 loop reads CASRRLVPANTGELFF. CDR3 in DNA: TGCGCCAGCAGGCGTCTCGTGCCCGCGAACACCGGGGAGCTGTTTTTT.